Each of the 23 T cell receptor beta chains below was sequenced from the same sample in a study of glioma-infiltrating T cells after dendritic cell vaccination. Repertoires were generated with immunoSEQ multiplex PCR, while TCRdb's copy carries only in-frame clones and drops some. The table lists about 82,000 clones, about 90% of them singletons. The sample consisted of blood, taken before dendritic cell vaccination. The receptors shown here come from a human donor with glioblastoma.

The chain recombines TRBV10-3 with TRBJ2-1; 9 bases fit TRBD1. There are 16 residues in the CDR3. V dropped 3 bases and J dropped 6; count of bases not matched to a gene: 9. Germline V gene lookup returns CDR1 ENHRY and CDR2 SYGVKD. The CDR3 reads CAISDRRDRDSNEQFF. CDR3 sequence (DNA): TGTGCCATCAGTGATCGTCGGGACAGGGACAGCAATGAGCAGTTCTTC.

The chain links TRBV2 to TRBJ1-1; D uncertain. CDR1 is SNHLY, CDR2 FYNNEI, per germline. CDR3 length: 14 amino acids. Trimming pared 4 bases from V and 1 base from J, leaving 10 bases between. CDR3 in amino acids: CASSGKGANTEAFF. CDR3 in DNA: TGTGCCAGCAGTGGAAAGGGAGCGAACACTGAAGCTTTCTTT.

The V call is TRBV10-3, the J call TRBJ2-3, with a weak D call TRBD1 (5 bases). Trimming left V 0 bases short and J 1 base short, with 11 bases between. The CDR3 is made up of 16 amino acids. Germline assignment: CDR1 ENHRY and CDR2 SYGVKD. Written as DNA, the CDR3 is TGTGCCATCAGTGAGTCGGAAGGGGCTCGCACAGATACGCAGTATTTT. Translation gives CAISESEGARTDTQYF.

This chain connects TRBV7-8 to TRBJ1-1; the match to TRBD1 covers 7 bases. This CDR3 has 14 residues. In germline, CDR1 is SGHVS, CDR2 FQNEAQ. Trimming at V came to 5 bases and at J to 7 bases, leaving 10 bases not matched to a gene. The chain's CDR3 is CASSLDRFSLEAFF. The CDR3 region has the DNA TGTGCCAGCAGCCTGGACAGGTTCTCACTTGAAGCTTTCTTT.

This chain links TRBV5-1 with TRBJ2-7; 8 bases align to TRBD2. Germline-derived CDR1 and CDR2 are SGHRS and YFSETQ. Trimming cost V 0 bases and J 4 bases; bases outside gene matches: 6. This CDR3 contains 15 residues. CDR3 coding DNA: TGCGCCAGCAGCTTGGGGGCTAGCGGGCTTTACGAGCAGTACTTC. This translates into CASSLGASGLYEQYF.

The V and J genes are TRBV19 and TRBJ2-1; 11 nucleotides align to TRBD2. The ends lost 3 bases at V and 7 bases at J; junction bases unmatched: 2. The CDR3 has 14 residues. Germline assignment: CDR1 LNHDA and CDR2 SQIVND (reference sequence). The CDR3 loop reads CASSISSGRNEQFF. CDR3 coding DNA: TGTGCCAGTAGTATTTCTAGCGGGAGGAATGAGCAGTTCTTC.

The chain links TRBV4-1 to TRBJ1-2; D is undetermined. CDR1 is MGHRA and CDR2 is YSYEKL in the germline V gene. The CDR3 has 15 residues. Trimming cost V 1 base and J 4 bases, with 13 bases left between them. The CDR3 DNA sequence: TGCGCCAGCAGCCAAGGCGAATCGCATACCTATGGCTACACCTTC. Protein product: CASSQGESHTYGYTF.

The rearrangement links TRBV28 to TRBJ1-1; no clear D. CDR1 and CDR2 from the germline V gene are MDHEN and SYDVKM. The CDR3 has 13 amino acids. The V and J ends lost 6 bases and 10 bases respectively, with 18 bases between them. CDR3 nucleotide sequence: TGTGCCAGCAGGCTAATCTCCCCCCCGCGAGCTTTCTTT. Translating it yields CASRLISPPRAFF. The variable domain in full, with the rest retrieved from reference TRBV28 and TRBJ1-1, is DVKVTQSSRYLVKRTGEKVFLECVQDMDHENMFWYRQDPGLGLRLIYFSYDVKMKEKGDIPEGYSVSREKKERFSLILESASTNQTSMYLCASRLISPPRAFFGQGTRLTVV.

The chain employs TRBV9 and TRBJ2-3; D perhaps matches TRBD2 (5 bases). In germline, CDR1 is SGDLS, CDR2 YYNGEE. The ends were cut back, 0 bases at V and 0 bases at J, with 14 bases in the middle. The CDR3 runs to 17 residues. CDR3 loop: CASSVELSAESTDTQYF. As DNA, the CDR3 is TGTGCCAGCAGCGTAGAATTGTCAGCGGAGAGCACAGATACGCAGTATTTT.

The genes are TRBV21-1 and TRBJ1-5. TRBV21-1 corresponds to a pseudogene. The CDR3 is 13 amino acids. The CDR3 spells CASTTWWGAPKHF. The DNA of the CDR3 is TGTGCCAGCACCACCTGGTGGGGAGCCCCCAAGCATTTT.

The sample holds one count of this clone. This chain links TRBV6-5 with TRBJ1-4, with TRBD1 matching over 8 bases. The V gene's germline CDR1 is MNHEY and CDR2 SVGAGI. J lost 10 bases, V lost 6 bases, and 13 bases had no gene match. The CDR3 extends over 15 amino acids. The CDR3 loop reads CASSLKTGTGVKLFF. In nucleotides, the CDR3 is TGTGCCAGCAGCCTAAAGACCGGGACAGGAGTAAAACTGTTTTTT.

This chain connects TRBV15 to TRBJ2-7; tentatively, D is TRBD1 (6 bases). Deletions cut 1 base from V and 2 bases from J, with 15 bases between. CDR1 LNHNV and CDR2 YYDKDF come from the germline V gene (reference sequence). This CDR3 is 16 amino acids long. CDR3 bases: TGTGCCACCAGCAGAGGAACGGGACAAGGGGCCTACGAGCAGTACTTC. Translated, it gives CATSRGTGQGAYEQYF.

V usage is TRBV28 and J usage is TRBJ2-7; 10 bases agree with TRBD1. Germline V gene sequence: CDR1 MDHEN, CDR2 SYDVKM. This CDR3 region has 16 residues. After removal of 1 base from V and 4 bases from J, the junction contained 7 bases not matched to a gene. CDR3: CASSLSLTGGRYEQYF. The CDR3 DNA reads TGTGCCAGCAGTTTATCGTTGACAGGGGGCAGGTACGAGCAGTACTTC.

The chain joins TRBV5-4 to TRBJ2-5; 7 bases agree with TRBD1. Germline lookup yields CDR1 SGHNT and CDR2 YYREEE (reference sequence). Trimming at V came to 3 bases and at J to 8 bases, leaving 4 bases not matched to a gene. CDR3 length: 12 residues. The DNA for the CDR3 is TGTGCCAGCAGCTATGACAGGGCTACCCAGTACTTC. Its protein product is CASSYDRATQYF.

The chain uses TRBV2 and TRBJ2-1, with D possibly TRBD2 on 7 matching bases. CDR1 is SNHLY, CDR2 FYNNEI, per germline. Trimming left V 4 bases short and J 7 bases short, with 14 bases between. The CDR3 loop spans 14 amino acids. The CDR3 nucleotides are TGTGCCAGCAGTGGGAGGGGGGGGCTTAATGAGCAGTTCTTC. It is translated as CASSGRGGLNEQFF. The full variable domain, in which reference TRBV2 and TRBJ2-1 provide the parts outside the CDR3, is EPEVTQTPSHQVTQMGQEVILRCVPISNHLYFYWYRQILGQKVEFLVSFYNNEISEKSEIFDDQFSVERPDGSNFTLKIRSTKLEDSAMYFCASSGRGGLNEQFFGPGTRLTVL.

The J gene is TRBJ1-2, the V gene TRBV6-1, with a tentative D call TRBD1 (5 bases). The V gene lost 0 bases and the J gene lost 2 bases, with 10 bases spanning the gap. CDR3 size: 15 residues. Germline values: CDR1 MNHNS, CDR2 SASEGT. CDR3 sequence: CASSEAGQGNYGYTF. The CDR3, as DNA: TGTGCCAGCAGTGAAGCGGGCCAGGGCAACTATGGCTACACCTTC.

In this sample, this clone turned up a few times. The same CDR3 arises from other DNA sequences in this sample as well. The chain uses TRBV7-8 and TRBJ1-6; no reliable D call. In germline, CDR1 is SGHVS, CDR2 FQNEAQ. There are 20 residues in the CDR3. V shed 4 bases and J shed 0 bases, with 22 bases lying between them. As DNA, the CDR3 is TGTGCCAGCAGCTCATACTATGGGAGCCCAGCTAGCTCCTATAATTCACCCCTCCACTTT. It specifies CASSSYYGSPASSYNSPLHF. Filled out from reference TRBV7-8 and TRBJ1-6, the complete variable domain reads GAGVSQSPRYKVAKRGQDVALRCDPISGHVSLFWYQQALGQGPEFLTYFQNEAQLDKSGLPSDRFFAERPEGSVSTLKIQRTQQEDSAVYLCASSSYYGSPASSYNSPLHFGNGTRLTVT.

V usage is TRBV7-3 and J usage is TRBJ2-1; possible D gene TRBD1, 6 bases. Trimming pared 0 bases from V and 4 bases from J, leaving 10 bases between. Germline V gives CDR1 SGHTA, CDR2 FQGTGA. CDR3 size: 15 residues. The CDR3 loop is CASSLTVDRYNEQFF. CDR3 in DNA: TGTGCCAGCAGCTTAACGGTGGACAGATACAATGAGCAGTTCTTC.

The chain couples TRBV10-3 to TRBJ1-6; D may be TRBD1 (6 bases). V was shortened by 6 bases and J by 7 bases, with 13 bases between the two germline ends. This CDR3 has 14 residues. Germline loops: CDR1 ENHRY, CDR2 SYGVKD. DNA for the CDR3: TGTGCCATCAGCCAGACAGGAAGCAATTCACCCCTCCACTTT. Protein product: CAISQTGSNSPLHF.

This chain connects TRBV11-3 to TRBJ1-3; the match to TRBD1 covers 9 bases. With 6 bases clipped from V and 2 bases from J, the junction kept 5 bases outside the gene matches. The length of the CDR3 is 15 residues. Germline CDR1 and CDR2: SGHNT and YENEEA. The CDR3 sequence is CASSHRQGAGNTIYF. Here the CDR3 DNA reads TGTGCCAGCAGTCATCGACAGGGGGCTGGAAACACCATATATTTT.

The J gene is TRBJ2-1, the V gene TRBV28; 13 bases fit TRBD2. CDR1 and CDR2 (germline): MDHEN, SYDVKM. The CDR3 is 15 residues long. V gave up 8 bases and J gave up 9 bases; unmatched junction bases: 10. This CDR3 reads CASGKTGLAGREQFF. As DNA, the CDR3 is TGTGCCAGCGGAAAAACGGGACTAGCGGGACGTGAGCAGTTCTTC.

CDR3 bases: TGTGCCAGCAGCTTGGAACAGGGACAGAATGAAAAACTGTTTTTT. Its protein product is CASSLEQGQNEKLFF. The chain has TRBV5-4 and TRBJ1-4; 7 bases are a match to TRBD1. The CDR3 contains 15 residues. Germline V gene lookup returns CDR1 SGHNT and CDR2 YYREEE (reference sequence). V gave up 0 bases and J gave up 5 bases; unmatched junction bases: 4.

The CDR3 nucleotides read TGCGCCAGCAGCTCAACGGCGGAACAAGAGACCCAGTACTTC. Translation gives CASSSTAEQETQYF. The rearrangement uses TRBV4-1 and TRBJ2-5, with D unresolved. V was cut by 5 bases and J by 2 bases, with 12 bases left in between. In germline, CDR1 is MGHRA, CDR2 YSYEKL. CDR3 size: 14 residues.